These T cell receptor beta chains were read from a single sample in a study of T cell repertoires in cytomegalovirus infection. TCRdb reprocessed the reads via MiXCR and lists one record per CDR3 protein. The sample records 680,000 or so distinct CDR3 sequences, around a third being singletons. Their recognized antigens are unknown. This material consisted of cultured PBMCs, taken from culture after CMV antigen stimulation. The source is a human donor in good health (CMV status not recorded). Some clones in this sample may be carry-over from other donors' samples. Each CDR3 is given with its conserved first and last residue. A D gene is named only where the DNA matches it firmly.

cdr3_aa: CASSIDLGTGRGEQFF
j_call: TRBJ2-1
d_call: .
v_call: TRBV19
cdr3_length: 16

cdr3_aa: CASSNRLAKNIQYF
j_call: TRBJ2-4
d_call: .
v_call: TRBV5-4
cdr3_length: 14

cdr3_aa: CATSTRTSGNTIYF
j_call: TRBJ1-3
d_call: .
v_call: TRBV15
cdr3_length: 14

cdr3_aa: CASSSRGSDKGELFF
j_call: TRBJ2-2
d_call: .
v_call: TRBV7-2
cdr3_length: 15

cdr3_aa: CASSSDWGGTYEQYF
j_call: TRBJ2-7
d_call: TRBD2
v_call: TRBV12-3/TRBV12-4
cdr3_length: 15

cdr3_aa: CASSRTGTSGRGSDTQYF
j_call: TRBJ2-3
d_call: TRBD2
v_call: TRBV3-1
cdr3_length: 18

cdr3_aa: CASSLNPGRNTEAFF
j_call: TRBJ1-1
d_call: .
v_call: TRBV27
cdr3_length: 15

cdr3_aa: CATSRVDSGANVLTF
j_call: TRBJ2-6
d_call: .
v_call: TRBV15
cdr3_length: 15

cdr3_aa: CASSQTMGRNDEQYF
j_call: TRBJ2-7
d_call: .
v_call: TRBV4-1
cdr3_length: 15

cdr3_aa: CASNRGQGSPLHF
j_call: TRBJ1-6
d_call: TRBD1
v_call: TRBV6-2/TRBV6-3
cdr3_length: 13

cdr3_aa: CASSLEQGRETQYF
j_call: TRBJ2-5
d_call: .
v_call: TRBV7-2
cdr3_length: 14

cdr3_aa: CASSGLPQGLSVTQYF
j_call: TRBJ2-5
d_call: .
v_call: TRBV11-2
cdr3_length: 16

cdr3_aa: CASSHNGQRGEKTQYF
j_call: TRBJ2-5
d_call: .
v_call: TRBV11-1
cdr3_length: 16

cdr3_aa: CASSLWGMGEGGYTF
j_call: TRBJ1-2
d_call: .
v_call: TRBV7-2
cdr3_length: 15

cdr3_aa: CASSLLRGGRNEQFF
j_call: TRBJ2-1
d_call: TRBD2
v_call: TRBV7-9
cdr3_length: 15

cdr3_aa: CASSVGLAAETQYF
j_call: TRBJ2-5
d_call: TRBD2
v_call: TRBV7-6
cdr3_length: 14

cdr3_aa: CASTSRDRGNSPLHF
j_call: TRBJ1-6
d_call: TRBD1
v_call: TRBV6-1
cdr3_length: 15

cdr3_aa: CASRHYTLLSRDEQFF
j_call: TRBJ2-1
d_call: .
v_call: TRBV6-2/TRBV6-3
cdr3_length: 16

cdr3_aa: CASSLVGGQLYNSPLHF
j_call: TRBJ1-6
d_call: TRBD1
v_call: TRBV7-4
cdr3_length: 17

cdr3_aa: CASKSRTRAGTQYF
j_call: TRBJ2-5
d_call: .
v_call: TRBV2
cdr3_length: 14

cdr3_aa: CASSLKEEQYF
j_call: TRBJ2-7
d_call: .
v_call: TRBV7-9
cdr3_length: 11

cdr3_aa: CASSHLRTGFGSKNIQYF
j_call: TRBJ2-4
d_call: TRBD1
v_call: TRBV4-1
cdr3_length: 18

cdr3_aa: CASSQSGRRAGELFF
j_call: TRBJ2-2
d_call: TRBD2
v_call: TRBV7-8
cdr3_length: 15

cdr3_aa: CASSLHGNEKLFF
j_call: TRBJ1-4
d_call: .
v_call: TRBV5-4
cdr3_length: 13

cdr3_aa: CASTPRDRTNEQFF
j_call: TRBJ2-1
d_call: TRBD1
v_call: TRBV28
cdr3_length: 14

cdr3_aa: CASSHGTGYNEQFF
j_call: TRBJ2-1
d_call: TRBD1
v_call: TRBV11-1
cdr3_length: 14

cdr3_aa: CASSLDVRQLEYTF
j_call: TRBJ1-2
d_call: .
v_call: TRBV7-2
cdr3_length: 14

cdr3_aa: CASSSSPTSGPTDTQYF
j_call: TRBJ2-3
d_call: TRBD2
v_call: TRBV6-5
cdr3_length: 17

cdr3_aa: CASSTQGRTSYEQYF
j_call: TRBJ2-7
d_call: .
v_call: TRBV27
cdr3_length: 15

cdr3_aa: CASTSQGSEAFF
j_call: TRBJ1-1
d_call: .
v_call: TRBV7-9
cdr3_length: 12

cdr3_aa: CASTPSLGGRETQYF
j_call: TRBJ2-5
d_call: .
v_call: TRBV19
cdr3_length: 15

cdr3_aa: CASSFIRGDYGYTF
j_call: TRBJ1-2
d_call: TRBD1
v_call: TRBV11-2
cdr3_length: 14

cdr3_aa: CASSQGRLTDTQYF
j_call: TRBJ2-3
d_call: .
v_call: TRBV19
cdr3_length: 14

cdr3_aa: CSAGGWNTEAFF
j_call: TRBJ1-1
d_call: .
v_call: TRBV20-1
cdr3_length: 12

cdr3_aa: CASSVGQADTDTQYF
j_call: TRBJ2-3
d_call: TRBD1
v_call: TRBV5-4
cdr3_length: 15

cdr3_aa: CASSWGDRNTEAFF
j_call: TRBJ1-1
d_call: .
v_call: TRBV2
cdr3_length: 14

cdr3_aa: CASSMGNLAPYNEQFF
j_call: TRBJ2-1
d_call: .
v_call: TRBV19
cdr3_length: 16

cdr3_aa: CASSLVPGQGWKQYF
j_call: TRBJ2-7
d_call: TRBD1
v_call: TRBV11-2
cdr3_length: 15

cdr3_aa: CASSFVPPEDTQYF
j_call: TRBJ2-3
d_call: .
v_call: TRBV7-2
cdr3_length: 14

cdr3_aa: CSVLTTYDEQFF
j_call: TRBJ2-1
d_call: .
v_call: TRBV29-1
cdr3_length: 12

cdr3_aa: CASRGAAKNIQYF
j_call: TRBJ2-4
d_call: .
v_call: TRBV6-1
cdr3_length: 13

cdr3_aa: CAISESNFGLRSTEAFF
j_call: TRBJ1-1
d_call: .
v_call: TRBV10-3
cdr3_length: 17

cdr3_aa: CASSRTSGRAPPDTQYF
j_call: TRBJ2-3
d_call: TRBD2
v_call: TRBV18
cdr3_length: 17

cdr3_aa: CASSRRRTSGRADDRTDTQYF
j_call: TRBJ2-3
d_call: TRBD2
v_call: TRBV7-2
cdr3_length: 21

cdr3_aa: CASSRLLGETQYF
j_call: TRBJ2-5
d_call: .
v_call: TRBV4-1
cdr3_length: 13

cdr3_aa: CASSFVRNSYEQYF
j_call: TRBJ2-7
d_call: .
v_call: TRBV7-2
cdr3_length: 14

cdr3_aa: CSASRGKNEKLFF
j_call: TRBJ1-4
d_call: .
v_call: TRBV20-1
cdr3_length: 13

cdr3_aa: CASSPKSPGSNNEQFF
j_call: TRBJ2-1
d_call: .
v_call: TRBV12-3/TRBV12-4
cdr3_length: 16

cdr3_aa: CASSMTATKDYGYTF
j_call: TRBJ1-2
d_call: .
v_call: TRBV18
cdr3_length: 15